Detailed here is one T cell receptor beta chain. Antigen: not known. 60 Vbeta and 13 Jbeta primers were used in PCR. TCRdb's copy holds only in-frame clones and misses some; the assay was immunoSEQ multiplex PCR. The sample carries 100,000 to 150,000 clones, roughly 85% recorded once. This specimen belongs to a study of cytomegalovirus exposure and HLA in healthy donors. Study-wide context: From HLA-typed donors, an early data release held 70 million to 95 million unique TCRs. Broader study findings: Later examination showed HLA-associated TCR beta chains had greater clonal expansion than equally common others. It emerged from a later analysis that several of the most significant clusters appeared to be linked to common viral pathogens.

Per the germline V gene, CDR1 is MNHEY and CDR2 is SMNVEV (reference sequence). The CDR3 loop spans 16 amino acids. J gave up 7 bases and V 7 bases, and 19 bases lay outside the gene matches. This chain connects TRBV27 to TRBJ2-7; 7 bases are a match to TRBD2. Sequencing was done on a sample of PBMCs. The origin of this receptor is a man younger than 35 in good health and CMV-seropositive. CDR3 region: CASTSSGQGGFWEQYF. CDR3 coding DNA: TGTGCCAGCACCTCTTCGGGGCAGGGAGGGTTCTGGGAGCAGTACTTC.